This entry lists 29 T cell receptor beta chains sequenced from one sample in a study of pediatric ulcerative colitis (dated by TCRdb to between 2018 and 2021). The library came from the immunoSEQ multiplex PCR assay. The source is immuneACCESS, and TCRdb retained only in-frame sequences with V and J called. Part of the clones is not carried over; for the studies checked, unresolved V genes explain less than half of this, and the remainder is unexplained. The sample has 30,000 or so clones on record, about three quarters of them singletons. Jointly, the top ten make up 1.1% of the sample. During colonoscopy, one to two pinch biopsies were obtained from the rectum for research. Sequenced sample: gut tissue. The receptor set was obtained from a boy younger than 18 with mild ulcerative colitis.

The chain recombines TRBV5-1 with TRBJ2-5, with a possible D match to TRBD2 (6 bases). Germline loops: CDR1 SGHRS, CDR2 YFSETQ. The CDR3 runs 15 residues. Trimming removed 4 bases at V and 4 bases at J, with 17 bases between. The CDR3, as DNA: TGCGCCAGCAGCCCGGGGGACGCCGGCGCAGAGACCCAGTACTTC. This codes for CASSPGDAGAETQYF.

This chain joins TRBV23-1 and TRBJ1-3; D unclear. TRBV23-1 is an ORF, with its function uncertain. Trimming pared 1 base from V and 4 bases from J, leaving 17 bases between. The CDR3 covers 17 residues. The CDR3 sequence: CASSQFLDLWWGNTIYF. CDR3 bases: TGCGCCAGCAGTCAATTCCTCGACCTATGGTGGGGAAACACCATATATTTT.

The chain is built from TRBV29-1 and TRBJ2-2, with D perhaps given as TRBD1 or TRBD2 (7 bases each). This CDR3 region has 13 residues. Trimming took 6 bases from V and 6 from J, leaving 14 bases between them. CDR1 SQVTM and CDR2 ANQGSEA come from the germline V gene. In nucleotides, the CDR3 is TGCAGCGTGGGGGGGGACAGCTCCGGGGAGCTGTTTTTT. It codes for CSVGGDSSGELFF.

The V call is TRBV25-1, the J call TRBJ1-1, with D perhaps matching TRBD1 (5 bases). There are 14 residues in the CDR3. Germline lookup yields CDR1 MGHDK and CDR2 SYGVNS. Deletions cut 0 bases from V and 3 bases from J, with 8 bases between. The CDR3 is CASSEYGAHTEAFF. Here the CDR3 DNA reads TGTGCCAGCAGTGAATATGGGGCGCACACTGAAGCTTTCTTT.

This chain joins TRBV15 and TRBJ1-4; the match to TRBD1 covers 8 bases. The ends lost 0 bases at V and 7 bases at J; junction bases unmatched: 7. CDR3 size: 16 residues. Germline CDR1 is LNHNV and CDR2 is YYDKDF (reference sequence). CDR3 in amino acids: CATSRDQGAAGEKLFF. CDR3 DNA sequence: TGTGCCACCAGCAGAGATCAGGGGGCGGCTGGTGAAAAACTGTTTTTT.

V and J are TRBV6-5 and TRBJ1-6; 8 nucleotides match TRBD1. With V trimmed by 5 bases and J by 7 bases, 4 bases remained unmatched. The V gene's germline CDR1 is MNHEY and CDR2 SVGAGI. This CDR3 region has 14 residues. As DNA, the CDR3 is TGTGCCAGCAGTACCAGGGGGCGAAATTCACCCCTCCACTTT. It is translated as CASSTRGRNSPLHF.

This clone was observed a handful of times. V gene TRBV4-1 combines with J gene TRBJ1-3, with D uncertain. Looked up from germline, CDR1 is MGHRA and CDR2 is YSYEKL. Trimming took 4 bases from V and 0 from J, leaving 10 bases between them. This CDR3 has 15 residues. CDR3 DNA sequence: TGCGCCAGCAGCCGTGAGCGGAGCTCTGGAAACACCATATATTTT. Residues: CASSRERSSGNTIYF.

This sequence joins TRBV19 and TRBJ1-1; TRBD1 aligns across 8 bases. The V gene end was trimmed by 5 bases and the J gene end by 1 base; junction bases not matched to a gene: 6. Germline CDR1 LNHDA, CDR2 SQIVND (reference sequence). The CDR3 is 15 amino acids. The CDR3 nucleotides read TGTGCCAGTAGTCGACCGGACAGGGCGAACACTGAAGCTTTCTTT. Its protein is CASSRPDRANTEAFF.

About this clone: Relative to the germline gene, one junction end is altered; a read error may explain this. The chain couples TRBV7-7 to TRBJ2-1; D gene unclear. Looked up from germline, CDR1 is SSHAT and CDR2 is FNYEAQ (reference sequence). The CDR3 extends over 18 amino acids. The CDR3 sequence: CASSLDPPAAGPYNEQFF. The DNA of the CDR3 is TGTGCTAGCAGCTTAGACCCCCCGGCAGCAGGACCTTACAATGAGCAGTTCTTC. Looking up the rest from reference TRBV7-7 and TRBJ2-1 gives the full variable domain: GAGVSQSPRYKVTKRGQDVTLRCDPISSHATLYWYQQALGQGPEFLTYFNYEAQPDKSGLPSDRFSAERPEGSISTLTIQRTEQRDSAMYRCASSLDPPAAGPYNEQFFGPGTRLTVL.

The table lists this clone with a count of one. V is TRBV5-1 and J is TRBJ2-1, with D hard to call. The CDR3 is made up of 15 amino acids. Per the germline V gene, CDR1 is SGHRS and CDR2 is YFSETQ. V gave up 0 bases and J gave up 1 base, with 8 bases separating them. In nucleotides, the CDR3 is TGCGCCAGCAGCTTGGCAGCCGGGTCCTACAATGAGCAGTTCTTC. Amino acids: CASSLAAGSYNEQFF. The full variable domain, with the rest looked up from reference TRBV5-1 and TRBJ2-1, is KAGVTQTPRYLIKTRGQQVTLSCSPISGHRSVSWYQQTPGQGLQFLFEYFSETQRNKGNFPGRFSGRQFSNSRSEMNVSTLELGDSALYLCASSLAAGSYNEQFFGPGTRLTVL.

This chain connects TRBV29-1 to TRBJ2-1; D call uncertain. CDR1 and CDR2 from the germline V gene are SQVTM and ANQGSEA. The V and J ends lost 0 bases and 5 bases respectively, with 8 bases between them. The CDR3 runs to 13 residues. Written as DNA, the CDR3 is TGCAGCGTTGAAGATCTAAGTAACAATGAGCAGTTCTTC. Its protein product is CSVEDLSNNEQFF.

On this clone: At one boundary the junction diverges from the germline segment, which might be a read error. This chain uses TRBV30 with TRBJ1-2; D is unresolved. The germline V gene encodes CDR1 GTSNPN and CDR2 SVGIG (reference sequence). The CDR3 is 12 residues long. The CDR3 spells CALDRVYYGYTF. The CDR3 nucleotides are TGCGCTTTGGACCGAGTTTACTATGGCTACACCTTC.

This sequence joins TRBV5-1 and TRBJ2-5, with unresolved D. Germline V gene lookup returns CDR1 SGHRS and CDR2 YFSETQ. The CDR3 is made up of 10 amino acids. Trimming cost V 6 bases and J 6 bases, with 6 bases left between them. The chain's CDR3 is CASKGKTQYF. The CDR3 region has the DNA TGCGCCAGCAAAGGGAAGACCCAGTACTTC.

This sequence joins TRBV7-2 and TRBJ2-3, with D perhaps given as TRBD1 or TRBD2 (6 bases each). The CDR3 has 15 amino acids. The germline V gene has CDR1 SGHTA and CDR2 FQGNSA. Trimming took 1 base from V and 4 from J, leaving 12 bases between them. The CDR3 nucleotides read TGTGCCAGCAGCTTAGGGGGGGCATTCGCAGATACGCAGTATTTT. Translation: CASSLGGAFADTQYF.

This chain links TRBV25-1 with TRBJ1-2, with D uncertain. Germline CDR1 MGHDK, CDR2 SYGVNS. The CDR3 has 15 residues. V gave up 4 bases and J gave up 1 base, with 13 bases separating them. The CDR3 DNA is TGTGCCAGCAGTGGACCGGCAGCTCGTAACTATGGCTACACCTTC. It encodes CASSGPAARNYGYTF.

This rearrangement joins TRBV10-3 to TRBJ1-1, with TRBD1 as a possible D gene (5 bases). The V gene lost 5 bases and the J gene lost 5 bases, with 12 bases spanning the gap. The CDR3 consists of 13 residues. Looked up from germline, CDR1 is ENHRY and CDR2 is SYGVKD. Here the CDR3 DNA reads TGTGCCATCAGTTTGACAGAAAGGACTGAAGCTTTCTTT. It specifies CAISLTERTEAFF.

V gene TRBV6-1 combines with J gene TRBJ1-2; 7 bases align to TRBD1. There are 14 residues in the CDR3. V dropped 6 bases and J dropped 2; count of bases not matched to a gene: 6. In germline, CDR1 is MNHNS, CDR2 SASEGT. The CDR3 region has the DNA TGTGCCAGCAGACAGACAGGGATGAACTATGGCTACACCTTC. This sequence encodes CASRQTGMNYGYTF.

This clone came up once. The rearrangement links TRBV11-2 to TRBJ1-6; the D is unclear. V was trimmed by 0 bases and J by 7 bases, leaving 7 bases between them. The CDR3 spans 14 residues. CDR1 is SGHAT and CDR2 is FQNNGV in the germline V gene. The CDR3 sequence is CASSLEQSNSPLHF. The CDR3 nucleotides are TGTGCCAGCAGCTTAGAGCAGTCCAATTCACCCCTCCACTTT.

The rearrangement uses TRBV2 and TRBJ1-2; D ambiguous. Germline CDR1 is SNHLY and CDR2 is FYNNEI. The CDR3 extends over 14 amino acids. V gave up 3 bases and J gave up 4 bases, with 12 bases separating them. CDR3: CASSEVPVSYGYTF. The CDR3 coding sequence is TGTGCCAGCAGTGAGGTTCCAGTTTCCTATGGCTACACCTTC.

The V and J genes are TRBV5-1 and TRBJ2-1, with TRBD2 identical over 8 bases. The CDR3 length is 17 residues. Germline trimming cut 1 base from V and 4 bases from J; bases unmatched to any gene: 10. Germline assignment: CDR1 SGHRS and CDR2 YFSETQ. The CDR3 is CASSLTLAGKRYNEQFF. DNA of the CDR3: TGCGCCAGCAGCTTGACCTTAGCGGGGAAAAGATACAATGAGCAGTTCTTC.

The chain links TRBV7-6 to TRBJ2-2, with D unclear. Germline values: CDR1 SGHVS, CDR2 FNYEAQ. The CDR3 consists of 13 residues. V lost 5 bases and J 3 bases, leaving 7 bases between the germline ends. The CDR3 spells CASSATDTGELFF. The CDR3, as DNA: TGTGCCAGCAGCGCGACCGACACCGGGGAGCTGTTTTTT.

In this sample, this clone turned up a few times. J is TRBJ1-1 and V is TRBV5-8; D gene uncertain. This CDR3 is built from 13 residues. Deletions cut 1 base from V and 7 bases from J, with 11 bases between. Germline V lookup: CDR1 SGHTS, CDR2 YDEGEE. The CDR3 loop is CASSLNLFGEAFF. The CDR3 nucleotides read TGTGCCAGCAGCTTGAACCTGTTTGGTGAAGCTTTCTTT.

This sequence joins TRBV5-1 and TRBJ2-7, with 7 bases lining up with TRBD1. This CDR3 comprises 15 residues. V gave up 3 bases and J gave up 2 bases; unmatched junction bases: 8. Germline-derived CDR1 and CDR2 are SGHRS and YFSETQ. CDR3: CASSWRQGYPYEQYF. The CDR3 nucleotides are TGCGCCAGCAGCTGGCGACAGGGATATCCCTACGAGCAGTACTTC.

In its sample, this clone was seen a few times. This chain joins TRBV4-1 and TRBJ2-2; D is ambiguous. CDR3 size: 15 residues. Trimming took off 1 base at V and 3 bases at J, with 9 bases between the two ends. In germline, CDR1 is MGHRA, CDR2 YSYEKL. CDR3 loop: CASSQAIVHTGELFF. In DNA form, the CDR3 reads TGCGCCAGCAGCCAAGCGATCGTGCACACCGGGGAGCTGTTTTTT.

CDR3 sequence reads: CASSDTRPGTGELFF. CDR3 in DNA: TGCGCCAGCAGCGATACTAGGCCGGGCACCGGGGAGCTGTTTTTT. The V call is TRBV5-1, the J call TRBJ2-2; D is possibly TRBD2 (5 bases). Germline V gene data show CDR1 as SGHRS and CDR2 as YFSETQ. V dropped 4 bases and J dropped 4 bases, with 14 bases sitting between them. The CDR3 spans 15 residues.

This clone came up once. The chain links TRBV7-9 to TRBJ1-6, with 9 bases aligning to TRBD1. The germline V gene encodes CDR1 SEHNR and CDR2 FQNEAQ (reference sequence). V lost 5 bases and J lost 3; bases outside the gene matches: 11. The CDR3 sequence is 18 residues long. CDR3 region: CASSQFHRGRLYNSPLHF. DNA of the CDR3: TGTGCCAGCAGCCAATTTCACAGGGGGCGTCTCTATAATTCACCCCTCCACTTT.

The chain recombines TRBV5-6 with TRBJ2-7; possibly TRBD1 or TRBD2 for D (6 bases each). Germline CDR1 reads SGHDT; CDR2 reads YYEEEE. The CDR3 spans 14 residues. V was clipped by 3 bases and J by 4 bases, with 14 bases between them. The CDR3 DNA follows: TGTGCCAGCAGCTCGGAGGGGGGCTTATACGAGCAGTACTTC. It specifies CASSSEGGLYEQYF. The full variable domain, with the rest looked up from reference TRBV5-6 and TRBJ2-7, is DAGVTQSPTHLIKTRGQQVTLRCSPKSGHDTVSWYQQALGQGPQFIFQYYEEEERQRGNFPDRFSGHQFPNYSSELNVNALLLGDSALYLCASSSEGGLYEQYFGPGTRLTVT.

As regards this clone: An end of the junction differs from the germline gene, which may be a read error. The chain is built from TRBV7-7 and TRBJ2-5, with D possibly matching TRBD1 (6 bases). The CDR3 runs 15 residues. CDR1 SSHAT and CDR2 FNYEAQ come from the germline V gene (reference sequence). This chain's CDR3 is CASSLGGSTQETQYF. DNA of the CDR3: TGTGCTAGCAGCTTAGGGGGATCGACCCAAGAGACCCAGTACTTC.

This rearrangement joins TRBV7-2 to TRBJ1-1, with no clear D. This CDR3 region has 13 residues. Germline V gives CDR1 SGHTA, CDR2 FQGNSA. The germline V and J ends were trimmed by 3 bases and 11 bases, with 16 bases remaining between them. The CDR3 sequence is CASSFSLRLGAFF. The CDR3 nucleotides read TGTGCCAGCAGCTTTAGTCTCCGGTTGGGGGCTTTCTTT.